This T cell receptor (beta chain) was observed in a study of blood T cell repertoires in COVID-19. Study at large: Italy, Spain and the United States were the sources of the convalescent and acute COVID-19 samples.

The data were produced by immunoSEQ multiplex PCR, yet TCRdb's version contains in-frame clones alone and is incomplete. The sample yields 200,000 or so clones, around 81% seen once. This CDR3 contains 13 residues. Unmatched junction bases numbered 1, after V lost 3 bases and J lost 2 bases. Germline values: CDR1 MNHEY, CDR2 SMNVEV (reference sequence). Those enrolled, adults aged roughly 18 to 89 years, came from roughly 23 US areas. This clone was observed a single time. In the same sample, other DNA sequences code for this CDR3. The chain uses TRBV27 and TRBJ2-7; 7 bases line up with TRBD1. The sequencing sample was made of PBMCs or T cells enriched from blood (not recorded which). This sequence was found in a woman between 35 and 50 years old with acute COVID-19. CDR3: CASSFTGAYEQYF. The CDR3 DNA reads TGTGCCAGCAGTTTTACAGGGGCCTACGAGCAGTACTTC.